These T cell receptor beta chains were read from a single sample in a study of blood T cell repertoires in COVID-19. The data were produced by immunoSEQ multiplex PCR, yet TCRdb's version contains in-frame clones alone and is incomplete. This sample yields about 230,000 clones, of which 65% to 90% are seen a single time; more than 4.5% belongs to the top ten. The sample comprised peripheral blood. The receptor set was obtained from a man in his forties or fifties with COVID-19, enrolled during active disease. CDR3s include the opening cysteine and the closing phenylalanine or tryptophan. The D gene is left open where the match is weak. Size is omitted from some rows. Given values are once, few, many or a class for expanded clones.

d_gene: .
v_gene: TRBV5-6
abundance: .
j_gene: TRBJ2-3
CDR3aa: CASSFGRGYTDTQYF
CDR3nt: TGTGCCAGCAGTTTTGGGCGGGGTTACACAGATACGCAGTATTTT

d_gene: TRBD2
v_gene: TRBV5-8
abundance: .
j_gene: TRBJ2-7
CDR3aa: CASSLVLGTSVYEQYF
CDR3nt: TGTGCCAGCAGCTTGGTTTTAGGGACTAGCGTATACGAGCAGTACTTC

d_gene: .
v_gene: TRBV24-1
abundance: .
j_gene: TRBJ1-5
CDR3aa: CATSGPQGPYQPQHF
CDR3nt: TGTGCCACCAGTGGTCCACAGGGACCCTATCAGCCCCAGCATTTT

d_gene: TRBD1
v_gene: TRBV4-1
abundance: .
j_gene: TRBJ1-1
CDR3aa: CASSQDRTGYPEAFF
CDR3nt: TGCGCCAGCAGCCAAGACAGGACAGGGTACCCTGAAGCTTTCTTT

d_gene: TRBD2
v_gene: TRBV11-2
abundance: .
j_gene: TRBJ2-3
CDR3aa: CASSFRLAGVLVDTQYF
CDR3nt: TGTGCCAGCAGCTTCCGACTAGCGGGGGTGTTGGTAGATACGCAGTATTTT

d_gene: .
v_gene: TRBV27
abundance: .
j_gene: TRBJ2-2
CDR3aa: CASSFDRKNTGELFF
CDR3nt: TGTGCCAGCAGTTTTGACAGAAAGAACACCGGGGAGCTGTTTTTT

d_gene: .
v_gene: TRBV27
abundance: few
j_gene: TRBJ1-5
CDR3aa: CASSPGFYQPQHF
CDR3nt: TGTGCCAGCAGTCCGGGATTTTATCAGCCCCAGCATTTT

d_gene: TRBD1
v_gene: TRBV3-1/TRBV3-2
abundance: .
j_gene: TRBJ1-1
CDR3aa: CASSIRYRGPEAFF
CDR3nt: TGTGCCAGCAGCATCCGATACAGGGGGCCTGAAGCTTTCTTT

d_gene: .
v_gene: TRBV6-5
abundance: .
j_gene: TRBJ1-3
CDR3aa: CASSYNPGSGNTIYF
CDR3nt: TGTGCCAGCAGTTACAATCCGGGTTCTGGAAACACCATATATTTT

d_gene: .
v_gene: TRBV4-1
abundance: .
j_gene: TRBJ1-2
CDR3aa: CASSQFPAGVNYGYTF
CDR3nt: TGCGCCAGCAGCCAATTCCCAGCAGGGGTTAACTATGGCTACACCTTC

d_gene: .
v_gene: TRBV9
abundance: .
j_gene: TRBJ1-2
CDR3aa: CASSVVGGYGYTF
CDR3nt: TGTGCCAGCAGCGTAGTGGGAGGGTACGGCTACACCTTC

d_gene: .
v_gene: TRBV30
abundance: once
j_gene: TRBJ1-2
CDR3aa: CAWSPTGPLGYTF
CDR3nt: TGTGCCTGGAGTCCGACAGGCCCCTTGGGCTACACCTTC

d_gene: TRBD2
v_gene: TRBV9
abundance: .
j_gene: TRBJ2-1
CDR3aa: CASSDLLAGALHEQFF
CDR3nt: TGTGCCAGCAGCGACCTACTAGCGGGGGCCCTTCATGAGCAGTTCTTC

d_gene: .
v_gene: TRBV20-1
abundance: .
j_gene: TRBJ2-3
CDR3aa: CSVFSNTQYF
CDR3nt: TGCAGTGTTTTTTCCAATACGCAGTATTTT

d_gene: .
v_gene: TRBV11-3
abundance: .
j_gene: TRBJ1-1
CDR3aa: CASSLGHNTEAFF
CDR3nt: TGTGCCAGCAGCTTAGGGCATAACACTGAAGCTTTCTTT

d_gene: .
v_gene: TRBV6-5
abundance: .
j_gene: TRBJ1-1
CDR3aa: CASVKPGLNTEAFF
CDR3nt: TGTGCCAGTGTAAAACCGGGACTTAACACTGAAGCTTTCTTT

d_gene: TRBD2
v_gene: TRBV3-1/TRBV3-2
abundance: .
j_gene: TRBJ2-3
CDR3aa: CASSLGGADTQYF
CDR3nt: TGTGCCAGCAGCCTTGGGGGGGCAGATACGCAGTATTTT

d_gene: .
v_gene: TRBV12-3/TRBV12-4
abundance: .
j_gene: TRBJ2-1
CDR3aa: CASRQGSYNEQFF
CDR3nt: TGTGCCAGCAGACAGGGATCCTACAATGAGCAGTTCTTC

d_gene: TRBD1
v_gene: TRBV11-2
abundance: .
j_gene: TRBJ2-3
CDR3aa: CASSRRTGGYGDTQYF
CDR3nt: TGTGCCAGCAGCCGAAGGACAGGGGGCTATGGAGATACGCAGTATTTT

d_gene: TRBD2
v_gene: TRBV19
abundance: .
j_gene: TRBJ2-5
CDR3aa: CASSIGLAEGETQYF
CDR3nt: TGTGCCAGTAGTATCGGGCTAGCGGAGGGGGAGACCCAGTACTTC

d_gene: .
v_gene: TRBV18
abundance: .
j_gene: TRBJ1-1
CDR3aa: CASSRASSGVNTEAFF
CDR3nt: TGTGCCAGCTCACGGGCATCTTCAGGGGTGAACACTGAAGCTTTCTTT

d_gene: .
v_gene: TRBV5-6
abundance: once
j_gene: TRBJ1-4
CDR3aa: CASSLGPGVPNEKLFF
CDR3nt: TGTGCCAGCAGCTTGGGCCCCGGGGTTCCAAATGAAAAACTGTTTTTT

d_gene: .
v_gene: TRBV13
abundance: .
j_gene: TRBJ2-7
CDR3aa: CASSLEGAGYEQYF
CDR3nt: TGTGCCAGCAGCTTGGAGGGGGCCGGCTACGAGCAGTACTTC

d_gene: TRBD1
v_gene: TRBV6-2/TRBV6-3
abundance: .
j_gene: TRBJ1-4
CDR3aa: CASSYTGGLGEKLFF
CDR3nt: TGTGCCAGCAGTTACACAGGGGGCTTGGGTGAAAAACTGTTTTTT

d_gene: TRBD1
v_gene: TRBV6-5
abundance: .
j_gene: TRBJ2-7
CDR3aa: CASRDRGPYEQYF
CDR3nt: TGTGCCAGCAGGGACAGGGGACCCTACGAGCAGTACTTC

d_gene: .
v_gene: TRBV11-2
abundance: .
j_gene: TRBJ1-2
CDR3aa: CASRKGNSPTNYGYTF
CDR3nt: TGTGCCAGCAGAAAGGGGAACAGCCCTACTAACTATGGCTACACCTTC

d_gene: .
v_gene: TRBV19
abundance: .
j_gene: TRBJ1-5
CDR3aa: CASNLIGGNQPQHF
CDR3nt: TGTGCCAGTAACTTAATCGGGGGCAATCAGCCCCAGCATTTT

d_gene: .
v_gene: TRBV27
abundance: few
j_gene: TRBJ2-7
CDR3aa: CASSPRGGLGAEQYF
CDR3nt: TGTGCCAGCAGTCCCCGCGGAGGGCTTGGGGCCGAGCAGTACTTC

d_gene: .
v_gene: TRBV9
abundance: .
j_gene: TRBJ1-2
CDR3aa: CASSGHPGDYGYTF
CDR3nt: TGTGCCAGCAGCGGACATCCAGGGGACTATGGCTACACCTTC

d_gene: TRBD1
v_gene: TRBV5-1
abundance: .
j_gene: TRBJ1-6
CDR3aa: CASSPDGQGNSPLHF
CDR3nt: TGCGCCAGCAGCCCGGATGGACAGGGGAATTCACCCCTCCACTTT

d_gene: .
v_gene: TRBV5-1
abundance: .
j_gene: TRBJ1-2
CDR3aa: CASSLDPEARFRSYGYTF
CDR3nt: TGCGCCAGCAGCTTGGACCCCGAGGCCCGTTTTAGGTCCTATGGCTACACCTTC

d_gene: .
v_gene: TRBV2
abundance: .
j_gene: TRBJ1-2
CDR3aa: CASSEVPSGVYGYTF
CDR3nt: TGTGCCAGCAGTGAAGTTCCCAGCGGGGTCTATGGCTACACCTTC